These 20 T cell receptor beta chains were all obtained from the same sample, sequenced in a study of cytomegalovirus exposure and HLA in healthy donors. Clones were sequenced by immunoSEQ multiplex PCR, and TCRdb holds only the in-frame ones, with some missing. The sample gives 60,000 or so clones, roughly nine tenths of which show up once; 2% to 2.5% is in the top ten. Sequenced: PBMCs. The receptors come from a woman aged 25 to 39 in good health and CMV-seronegative.

This clone showed up just a few times. The gene calls are TRBV18 and TRBJ1-5; 9 bases fit TRBD1. Germline CDR1 reads KGHSH; CDR2 reads LQKENI. This CDR3 comprises 14 residues. The V segment lost 3 bases and the J segment 6 bases; nucleotides outside the gene matches: 3. DNA for the CDR3: TGTGCCAGCTCACCCCGACAGGGGGGTCAGCCCCAGCATTTT. Translated: CASSPRQGGQPQHF.

This clone was detected only a few times. The chain is built from TRBV10-3 and TRBJ1-1; D might be TRBD1 (5 bases). Germline-derived CDR1 and CDR2 are ENHRY and SYGVKD. Trimming removed 6 bases from V and 1 base from J, with 9 bases in between. This CDR3 is built from 13 residues. CDR3 nucleotides: TGTGCCATCAGCGTCCAGGGGAACACTGAAGCTTTCTTT. This codes for CAISVQGNTEAFF.

V is TRBV6-1 and J is TRBJ2-1; weak D call: TRBD2 (6 bases). V gave up 7 bases and J gave up 10 bases, with 11 bases separating them. Germline V lookup: CDR1 MNHNS, CDR2 SASEGT. This CDR3 has 11 amino acids. CDR3 bases: TGTGCCAGCAATCGGGGGTGGGAGCAGTTCTTC. It yields the protein CASNRGWEQFF.

The gene calls are TRBV14 and TRBJ2-1, with TRBD2 matching over 12 bases. V dropped 3 bases and J dropped 6; count of bases not matched to a gene: 21. The germline CDR1 and CDR2 sequences are SGHDN and FVKESK. This CDR3 has 21 amino acids. The CDR3, as DNA: TGTGCCAGCAGCCACGCTAGGACTAGCGGGACCCGATTGGCCCCTGTCAATGAGCAGTTCTTC. Translation: CASSHARTSGTRLAPVNEQFF.

This chain joins TRBV11-3 and TRBJ2-1; 11 positions match TRBD1. CDR3 length equals 14 residues. Looked up from germline, CDR1 is SGHNT and CDR2 is YENEEA. After removal of 5 bases from V and 6 bases from J, the junction contained 3 bases not matched to a gene. Here the CDR3 DNA reads TGTGCCAGCAGCAAGGGACAGGGGGGCAATGAGCAGTTCTTC. Its translation: CASSKGQGGNEQFF.

The J gene is TRBJ2-2, the V gene TRBV7-9, with D maybe TRBD1 (5 bases). This CDR3 contains 15 residues. CDR1 SEHNR and CDR2 FQNEAQ come from the germline V gene (reference sequence). Trimming took 5 bases from V and 4 from J, leaving 14 bases between them. The CDR3: CASSAVQGLTGELFF. The DNA for the CDR3 is TGTGCCAGCAGCGCCGTCCAGGGCCTCACCGGGGAGCTGTTTTTT. Complete variable domain (other parts from reference TRBV7-9 and TRBJ2-2): DTGVSQNPRHKITKRGQNVTFRCDPISEHNRLYWYRQTLGQGPEFLTYFQNEAQLEKSRLLSDRFSAERPKGSFSTLEIQRTEQGDSAMYLCASSAVQGLTGELFFGEGSRLTVL.

This chain connects TRBV6-1 to TRBJ1-2; D is unclear. In germline, CDR1 is MNHNS, CDR2 SASEGT. This CDR3 spans 15 amino acids. V was clipped by 0 bases and J by 4 bases, with 12 bases between them. For the CDR3, the DNA is TGTGCCAGCAGTGAAGCGCCGAGCCAATCCTATGGCTACACCTTC. Translating gives CASSEAPSQSYGYTF.

This clone has only a few counts. This chain links TRBV13 with TRBJ2-1; 9 bases agree with TRBD2. Unmatched junction bases numbered 5, after V lost 6 bases and J lost 2 bases. The CDR3 covers 15 residues. Germline CDR1 reads PRHDT; CDR2 reads FYEKMQ (reference sequence). The chain's CDR3 is CASRSSSGTYNEQFF. The DNA of the CDR3 is TGTGCCAGCAGATCATCTAGCGGGACCTACAATGAGCAGTTCTTC.

The chain joins TRBV7-8 to TRBJ2-3; D gene unclear. Germline assignment: CDR1 SGHVS and CDR2 FQNEAQ. V dropped 7 bases and J dropped 3 bases, with 11 bases sitting between them. The CDR3 runs to 13 residues. The CDR3 is CASIGPRTDTQYF. Here the CDR3 DNA reads TGTGCCAGCATCGGCCCGAGGACAGATACGCAGTATTTT.

The chain recombines TRBV7-8 with TRBJ1-1; maybe TRBD1 (5 bases). CDR3 length: 13 residues. Germline values: CDR1 SGHVS, CDR2 FQNEAQ. Trimming stripped 9 bases from V and 8 bases from J, with 19 bases between. The CDR3 sequence: CASYRQSAREAFF. CDR3 bases: TGTGCCAGTTACCGACAGTCTGCTAGGGAAGCTTTCTTT.

The rearrangement uses TRBV9 and TRBJ2-2; TRBD2 matches 11 bases. Germline-derived CDR1 and CDR2 are SGDLS and YYNGEE. The CDR3 extends over 14 amino acids. With 5 bases clipped from V and 5 bases from J, the junction kept 2 bases outside the gene matches. The CDR3, as DNA: TGTGCCAGCAGTCGGACTAGCGGGACCGGGGAGCTGTTTTTT. Protein sequence: CASSRTSGTGELFF. Looking up the rest from reference TRBV9 and TRBJ2-2 gives the full variable domain: DSGVTQTPKHLITATGQRVTLRCSPRSGDLSVYWYQQSLDQGLQFLIQYYNGEERAKGNILERFSAQQFPDLHSELNLSSLELGDSALYFCASSRTSGTGELFFGEGSRLTVL.

The chain employs TRBV5-4 and TRBJ2-7; the match to TRBD1 covers 8 bases. Losses at the gene ends were 4 bases for V and 2 bases for J; bases not matched to a gene: 5. The CDR3 contains 14 residues. Germline V gene sequence: CDR1 SGHNT, CDR2 YYREEE (reference sequence). Written as DNA, the CDR3 is TGTGCCAGCAGCACCGGGACAGGAACCTACGAGCAGTACTTC. This encodes CASSTGTGTYEQYF.

This clone was seen just once. This chain joins TRBV29-1 and TRBJ2-6; 7 nucleotides line up with TRBD2. Trimming took 6 bases from V and 3 from J; bases not matched to a gene: 5. This CDR3 contains 14 residues. The germline CDR1 and CDR2 sequences are SQVTM and ANQGSEA. The CDR3 loop reads CSVGEGYGANVLTF. The CDR3 coding sequence is TGCAGCGTGGGGGAGGGGTATGGGGCCAACGTCCTGACTTTC.

The chain combines TRBV5-1 with TRBJ2-3; the match to TRBD1 covers 7 bases. V dropped 4 bases and J dropped 2; count of bases not matched to a gene: 1. The CDR3 extends over 13 amino acids. The germline CDR1 and CDR2 sequences are SGHRS and YFSETQ. The CDR3 DNA reads as TGCGCCAGCAGCGGGACAGTCACAGATACGCAGTATTTT. Protein sequence: CASSGTVTDTQYF.

V is TRBV4-1 and J is TRBJ2-3; D is perhaps TRBD1 (6 bases). The CDR3 sequence is 14 residues long. Germline-derived CDR1 and CDR2 are MGHRA and YSYEKL. V was pared by 3 bases and J by 3 bases, with 10 bases between. CDR3 coding DNA: TGCGCCAGCAGCCACAGGGGTGGGACAGATACGCAGTATTTT. This translates into CASSHRGGTDTQYF.

The chain carries TRBV18 and TRBJ2-5; D not resolved. With 0 bases removed from V and 5 bases from J, the gap between germline ends came to 13 bases. This CDR3 is 15 amino acids long. In germline, CDR1 is KGHSH, CDR2 LQKENI. The chain's CDR3 is CASSPPSLRSETQYF. CDR3 DNA sequence: TGTGCCAGCTCACCACCGTCCCTCCGGTCGGAGACCCAGTACTTC.

This clone has just one count. The chain joins TRBV9 to TRBJ2-5, with 9 nucleotides matching TRBD1. V was clipped by 0 bases and J by 6 bases; unmatched bases: 6. This CDR3 comprises 15 residues. Germline CDR1 SGDLS, CDR2 YYNGEE. The CDR3 DNA reads TGTGCCAGCAGCGTAGAGGGGGGACAGGGCAAGACCCAGTACTTC. Encoded protein: CASSVEGGQGKTQYF.

V usage is TRBV6-6 and J usage is TRBJ2-7, with 8 nucleotides matching TRBD1. After removal of 9 bases from V and 3 bases from J, the junction contained 10 bases not matched to a gene. The CDR3 consists of 14 residues. Germline V CDR1 and CDR2: MNHNY, SVGAGI (reference sequence). CDR3 loop: CASSTGGQSYEQYF. The CDR3 nucleotides read TGTGCCAGTTCCACAGGGGGTCAAAGCTACGAGCAGTACTTC.

The CDR3 DNA is TGTGCCAGCAGCGGGAGGGGACAGGGGGTGAATGAGCAGTTCTTC. This encodes CASSGRGQGVNEQFF. The V call is TRBV7-2, the J call TRBJ2-1, with TRBD1 matching 11 bases. The trim removed 5 bases at V and 7 bases at J, leaving 7 bases unmatched. Germline V gene data show CDR1 as SGHTA and CDR2 as FQGNSA. CDR3 length: 15 amino acids.

The chain links TRBV7-3 to TRBJ2-7, with 15 bases lining up with TRBD2. Losses at the gene ends were 6 bases for V and 3 bases for J; bases not matched to a gene: 12. From germline, CDR1 is SGHTA and CDR2 FQGTGA. The length of the CDR3 is 18 residues. CDR3 DNA sequence: TGTGCCAGCAGATACGGACCGGGACTAGCGGGAGGTATCTACGAGCAGTACTTC. Amino acid sequence: CASRYGPGLAGGIYEQYF.